This T cell receptor beta chain was recorded in a study of T cells expressing NK-cell markers. The overall study: It was sorted CD3+CD56+NKG2C+, CD3+CD56+NKG2C- and CD3+CD56-NKG2C+ T cells that supplied the TCR beta repertoires.

This CDR3 has 17 residues. One entry per CDR3 protein, without DNA, is what TCRdb gives after re-calling the 5' RACE reads. The listing contains 350,000 to 400,000 distinct CDR3 sequences. Sequencing used blood T cells: a sorted CD56 or NKG2C T cell subset, CD4+ or CD8+ T cells, or bulk PBMC T cells (not recorded which). The receptor was isolated from a woman aged 45-65 years in good health. The chain couples TRBV12-3 or TRBV12-4 to TRBJ2-1; there is no DNA to check the TCRdb D call of TRBD2. CDR3: CASSYRLAENSYNEQFF.